A single sample gave rise to the 15 T cell receptor beta chains below, sequenced in a study of T-cell memory formation after mild COVID-19. TCRdb re-derived calls from the 5' RACE reads in MiXCR, one entry per CDR3 protein. In the table there are a few hundred thousand distinct CDR3 sequences, approximately 23% of which are singletons. The specimen sequenced was PBMCs or a T cell subset sorted from them (not recorded which). The receptors were sampled from an adult woman who had mild COVID-19 (a few samples of this study predate the infection). Cell type and time point are not known.

The chain is built from TRBV15 and TRBJ2-7; 7 nucleotides line up with TRBD2. The J segment lost 0 bases and the V segment lost 0 bases, leaving 2 bases of the junction unmatched. The CDR3 is made up of 15 amino acids. From germline, CDR1 is LNHNV and CDR2 YYDKDF (reference sequence). DNA of the CDR3: TGTGCCACCAGCAGAGAGGGCGGGAGCTCCTACGAGCAGTACTTC. Encoded protein: CATSREGGSSYEQYF. The complete variable domain, with remaining parts taken from reference TRBV15 and TRBJ2-7, reads DAMVIQNPRYQVTQFGKPVTLSCSQTLNHNVMYWYQQKSSQAPKLLFHYYDKDFNNEADTPDNFQSRRPNTSFCFLDIRSPGLGDTAMYLCATSREGGSSYEQYFGPGTRLTVT.

The table lists this clonotype with a few counts. The chain couples TRBV21-1 to TRBJ2-7; TRBD1 reflects the table's D call only, with no check against the DNA. TRBV21-1 is marked as a pseudogene. The length of the CDR3 is 15 residues. The CDR3 is CASSKGRDITYEQYF. CDR3 nucleotide sequence: TGTGCCAGCAGCAAAGGGAGGGACATCACCTACGAGCAGTACTTC.

The chain has TRBV29-1 and TRBJ2-3; D uncertain. Trimming shortened V by 2 bases and J by 2 bases, and 5 bases separated the two germline ends. CDR1 is SQVTM and CDR2 is ANQGSEA in the germline V gene. There are 12 residues in the CDR3. The CDR3 sequence is CSVESNTDTQYF. The DNA for the CDR3 is TGCAGCGTTGAAAGTAACACAGATACGCAGTATTTT.

The chain joins TRBV5-5 to TRBJ2-7, with unresolved D. With 0 bases removed from V and 3 bases from J, the gap between germline ends came to 13 bases. This CDR3 region has 15 residues. The germline gives CDR1 SGHKS, CDR2 YYEKEE (reference sequence). CDR3 loop: CASSLAVGSHYEQYF. The CDR3 DNA reads TGTGCCAGCAGCTTGGCTGTTGGCTCGCACTACGAGCAGTACTTC.

This clonotype was counted a few times. CDR3 residues: CASSLQGEVGYGYTF. The CDR3 DNA is TGTGCCAGCAGTCTACAGGGGGAAGTGGGCTATGGCTACACCTTC. The chain recombines TRBV27 with TRBJ1-2; 8 bases match TRBD1. Germline trimming cut 5 bases from V and 4 bases from J; bases unmatched to any gene: 9. The germline V gene encodes CDR1 MNHEY and CDR2 SMNVEV (reference sequence). This CDR3 region has 15 residues.

The V gene is TRBV2, the J gene TRBJ2-7; 8 positions match TRBD2. The CDR3 length is 15 residues. The germline V gene has CDR1 SNHLY and CDR2 FYNNEI. J was trimmed by 4 bases and V by 1 base; bases with no gene match: 6. The CDR3 DNA is TGTGCCAGCAGTGAAGATGGGACTAGACGATACGAGCAGTACTTC. Residues: CASSEDGTRRYEQYF.

The chain couples TRBV4-1 to TRBJ2-2; D not resolved. The germline V gene encodes CDR1 MGHRA and CDR2 YSYEKL. The V gene lost 0 bases and the J gene lost 5 bases, with 10 bases spanning the gap. The CDR3 spans 15 residues. The DNA of the CDR3 is TGCGCCAGCAGCCAAGAAGGAGTCGGTACCGGGGAGCTGTTTTTT. Amino acid sequence: CASSQEGVGTGELFF.

CDR3 in DNA: TGTGCCAGCAGTGAAGAGAACAGTCCCGGGGAGCTGTTTTTT. Its protein is CASSEENSPGELFF. This chain uses TRBV2 with TRBJ2-2; the D is unclear. The CDR3 contains 14 residues. Between the trimmed V and J ends, which lost 1 base and 6 bases, there was a span of 9 bases. Per the germline V gene, CDR1 is SNHLY and CDR2 is FYNNEI.

The CDR3 sequence is CSVGGLATGELFF. DNA of the CDR3: TGCAGCGTTGGAGGGTTGGCCACCGGGGAGCTGTTTTTT. The chain links TRBV29-1 to TRBJ2-2, with D possibly TRBD2 on 5 matching bases. Trimming took off 4 bases at V and 4 bases at J, with 10 bases between the two ends. Germline-derived CDR1 and CDR2 are SQVTM and ANQGSEA. This CDR3 is 13 amino acids long.

The chain uses TRBV2 and TRBJ2-2; 8 bases map to TRBD1. The CDR3 has 13 amino acids. CDR1 is SNHLY, CDR2 FYNNEI, per germline. Trimming at V came to 8 bases and at J to 1 base, leaving 0 bases not matched to a gene. The CDR3 region has the DNA TGTGCCAGCGGGACAGGGAACACCGGGGAGCTGTTTTTT. Its protein is CASGTGNTGELFF.

The chain employs TRBV9 and TRBJ1-1; D uncertain. V lost 2 bases and J lost 4, with 12 bases in between. Germline values: CDR1 SGDLS, CDR2 YYNGEE. The length of the CDR3 is 14 residues. CDR3 protein: CASSVNPRGTEAFF. The CDR3, as DNA: TGTGCCAGCAGCGTTAACCCGCGGGGCACTGAAGCTTTCTTT.

This clonotype has ten or more counts. The genes are TRBV12-3 or TRBV12-4 and TRBJ1-1; 8 bases align to TRBD1. V was pared by 1 base and J by 4 bases, with 5 bases of the junction left unmatched. The CDR3 extends over 15 amino acids. CDR3 DNA: TGTGCCAGCAGTTTAGGGACAGGGTGGTCCACTGAAGCTTTCTTT. Its translation: CASSLGTGWSTEAFF.

This clonotype came up a few times. This chain joins TRBV10-3 and TRBJ2-7; tentatively, D is TRBD1 (5 bases). The V and J ends lost 5 bases and 5 bases respectively, with 16 bases between them. This CDR3 comprises 14 residues. Germline values: CDR1 ENHRY, CDR2 SYGVKD. The CDR3 is CAISRSGKDNEQYF. DNA for the CDR3: TGTGCCATCAGTAGGTCAGGGAAAGATAACGAGCAGTACTTC.

This clonotype occurred a few times. The chain joins TRBV4-3 to TRBJ2-1, with D possibly being TRBD1 (5 bases). Per germline, CDR1 LGHNA and CDR2 YSLEER. The germline V and J ends were trimmed by 0 bases and 4 bases, with 10 bases remaining between them. The CDR3 spans 15 residues. This CDR3 reads CASSQDPTEYNEQFF. CDR3 DNA: TGCGCCAGCAGCCAAGACCCGACAGAGTACAATGAGCAGTTCTTC.

This clonotype appeared many times. The chain couples TRBV20-1 to TRBJ2-7; D is unresolved. CDR3 length: 11 amino acids. V was cut by 3 bases and J by 1 base, with 4 bases left in between. Germline CDR1 reads DFQATT; CDR2 reads SNEGSKA (reference sequence). CDR3 sequence (DNA): TGCAGTGCTAGCGGGTCCTACGAGCAGTACTTC. It encodes CSASGSYEQYF.